The 20 T cell receptor beta chains given below trace back to one sample, sequenced in a study of HIV-infected patients and healthy controls. All unsorted peripheral T cells were captured because whole blood was used without fractionation. Reverse transcription used roughly 480 ng RNA and constant-region primers for alpha and beta. Each of the alpha and beta chains got its own library through chain-specific third strand synthesis with indices. A single record per CDR3 protein comes from TCRdb applying MiXCR to the 5' RACE reads. This sample carries 18,000 or so distinct CDR3 sequences, about 8.2% of them seen once, and the ten largest clones take over 5.5%. The material sequenced was blood. These receptors were obtained from an adult in good health.

This clonotype was counted many times. This chain links TRBV7-9 with TRBJ1-5, with 10 bases fitting TRBD1. Losses at the gene ends were 5 bases for V and 5 bases for J; bases not matched to a gene: 0. This CDR3 spans 13 amino acids. The germline CDR1 and CDR2 sequences are SEHNR and FQNEAQ (reference sequence). CDR3 amino acids: CASSGTGDQPQHF. CDR3 DNA sequence: TGTGCCAGCAGCGGGACAGGGGATCAGCCCCAGCATTTT.

In this sample, this clonotype turned up many times. The chain couples TRBV12-3 or TRBV12-4 to TRBJ2-3; maybe TRBD2 (5 bases). The length of the CDR3 is 12 residues. V gave up 3 bases and J gave up 8 bases, with 9 bases separating them. The DNA for the CDR3 is TGTGCCAGCAGTTTTGAGGGCCTTACGCAGTATTTT. Protein product: CASSFEGLTQYF.

This clonotype was found many times. The chain carries TRBV11-2 and TRBJ2-3; TRBD2 agrees at 7 bases. Trimming at V came to 5 bases and at J to 5 bases, leaving 7 bases not matched to a gene. Germline CDR1 is SGHAT and CDR2 is FQNNGV. This CDR3 is 14 amino acids long. In DNA form, the CDR3 reads TGTGCCAGCAGCGAAGGGACTATTAGAGATACGCAGTATTTT. Protein product: CASSEGTIRDTQYF.

This clonotype was detected once. This may come from a read error, since a much larger clone is one base off. The CDR3 protein is CASRASDFYNEQFF. DNA for the CDR3: TGTGCCAGCAGGGCTAGCGACTTCTACAATGAGCAGTTCTTC. The rearrangement uses TRBV28 and TRBJ2-1; weak D call: TRBD2 (6 bases). The CDR3 spans 14 residues. From germline, CDR1 is MDHEN and CDR2 SYDVKM. Deletions cut 6 bases from V and 3 bases from J, with 12 bases between.

By frequency in the sample, this clonotype is medium-sized. The V and J genes are TRBV6-1 and TRBJ2-1; D remains unclear. The germline V gene encodes CDR1 MNHNS and CDR2 SASEGT. This CDR3 region has 13 residues. The V end lost 9 bases, the J end lost 8 bases, and 17 bases lay between the germline ends. In nucleotides, the CDR3 is TGTGCCAGTTTGGGCCGAGACGGCGATGAGCAGTTCTTC. It codes for CASLGRDGDEQFF.

Regarding this clonotype: Sequence at one end of the junction differs from germline and may be a read error. The chain employs TRBV5-6 and TRBJ2-6; D perhaps matches TRBD2 (6 bases). Germline V lookup: CDR1 SGHDT, CDR2 YYEEEE. The CDR3 sequence is 15 residues long. The CDR3 protein is CVSKGTPSGANVLTF. CDR3 coding DNA: TGTGTCAGCAAAGGGACTCCCTCTGGGGCCAACGTCCTGACTTTC.

The genes are TRBV6-1 and TRBJ2-3; D is possibly TRBD1 or TRBD2 (5 bases each). V lost 1 base and J lost 5, with 13 bases in between. The CDR3 is made up of 15 amino acids. The germline CDR1 and CDR2 sequences are MNHNS and SASEGT. The CDR3 reads CASSEGSGGGDTQYF. DNA for the CDR3: TGTGCCAGCAGTGAAGGAAGCGGTGGGGGAGATACGCAGTATTTT.

The chain joins TRBV20-1 to TRBJ2-3; 8 bases map to TRBD2. With V trimmed by 3 bases and J by 0 bases, 14 bases remained unmatched. Germline-derived CDR1 and CDR2 are DFQATT and SNEGSKA (reference sequence). This CDR3 is built from 18 residues. CDR3 residues: CSASPPAGDDSSTDTQYF. DNA of the CDR3: TGCAGTGCTAGCCCCCCAGCGGGGGATGATTCTAGCACAGATACGCAGTATTTT.

By sample share, this clonotype is medium-sized. The chain joins TRBV2 to TRBJ2-1; TRBD2 matches 11 bases. Germline loops: CDR1 SNHLY, CDR2 FYNNEI. The CDR3 length is 13 residues. V was clipped by 6 bases and J by 12 bases; unmatched bases: 7. The CDR3 coding sequence is TGTGCCAGCAGGGGACTAGCGGCTTTGTCGCAGTTCTTC. This sequence encodes CASRGLAALSQFF.

This clonotype has at least ten counts. This sequence joins TRBV5-1 and TRBJ2-2; 7 nucleotides align to TRBD1. The CDR3 extends over 14 amino acids. Unmatched junction bases numbered 10, after V lost 7 bases and J lost 7 bases. Germline V gene data show CDR1 as SGHRS and CDR2 as YFSETQ. The CDR3: CASGTNRGNGELFF. CDR3 nucleotides: TGCGCCAGCGGGACGAACAGGGGAAACGGGGAGCTGTTTTTT.

This clonotype was seen ten or more times. This chain links TRBV3-1 with TRBJ1-6; D gene unclear. V lost 0 bases and J 9 bases, leaving 15 bases between the germline ends. CDR1 and CDR2 (germline): LGHDT, YNNKEL (reference sequence). The CDR3 length is 16 residues. CDR3 sequence: CASSQDPGGASSPLHF. CDR3 nucleotide sequence: TGTGCCAGCAGCCAAGACCCGGGAGGTGCAAGTTCACCCCTCCACTTT.

This clonotype was seen ten or more times. The rearrangement links TRBV7-2 to TRBJ2-1; the match to TRBD2 covers 7 bases. CDR1 is SGHTA and CDR2 is FQGNSA in the germline V gene. The CDR3 runs 15 residues. V shed 7 bases and J 9 bases; nucleotides not matched to a gene: 15. Here the CDR3 reads CASTYKVSSGSEQFF. As DNA, the CDR3 is TGTGCCAGCACTTATAAGGTATCTAGCGGTAGTGAGCAGTTCTTC.

This clonotype appeared a few times. This rearrangement joins TRBV5-5 to TRBJ2-7; D might be TRBD1 or TRBD2, each matching 6 bases. CDR1 is SGHKS and CDR2 is YYEKEE in the germline V gene (reference sequence). V lost 0 bases and J lost 3, with 16 bases in between. The CDR3 sequence is 16 residues long. This CDR3 reads CASSLVGGQGRYEQYF. The CDR3 coding sequence is TGTGCCAGCAGCTTGGTAGGGGGGCAGGGGCGCTACGAGCAGTACTTC.

V usage is TRBV20-1 and J usage is TRBJ2-3; D is possibly TRBD2 (6 bases). This CDR3 spans 13 amino acids. The V end was cut by 2 bases, the J end by 7 bases, with 13 bases between. Germline lookup yields CDR1 DFQATT and CDR2 SNEGSKA (reference sequence). For the CDR3, the DNA is TGCAGTGCTAGAAAAAGCGGGCAATATACGCAGTATTTT. This codes for CSARKSGQYTQYF.

Within the sample, this clonotype is medium-sized. The rearrangement uses TRBV6-5 and TRBJ2-3, with 13 bases identical to TRBD2. Germline V gene data show CDR1 as MNHEY and CDR2 as SVGAGI. CDR3 length equals 17 residues. After removal of 2 bases from V and 5 bases from J, the junction contained 7 bases not matched to a gene. CDR3 in DNA: TGTGCCAGCAGTTACGGCGGACTAGCGGGAGCGGGAGATACGCAGTATTTT. Translating it yields CASSYGGLAGAGDTQYF.

This clonotype was found many times. The chain carries TRBV5-6 and TRBJ2-2; D is unresolved. Trimming removed 0 bases from V and 5 bases from J, with 11 bases in between. The CDR3 is 15 amino acids. Per germline, CDR1 SGHDT and CDR2 YYEEEE. In nucleotides, the CDR3 is TGTGCCAGCAGCTTGGCAGGCCAACGTACCGGGGAGCTGTTTTTT. Encoded protein: CASSLAGQRTGELFF. Together with reference TRBV5-6 and TRBJ2-2, the CDR3 gives the full variable domain: DAGVTQSPTHLIKTRGQQVTLRCSPKSGHDTVSWYQQALGQGPQFIFQYYEEEERQRGNFPDRFSGHQFPNYSSELNVNALLLGDSALYLCASSLAGQRTGELFFGEGSRLTVL.

Ten or more counts support this clonotype. The chain employs TRBV7-2 and TRBJ2-7, with 7 positions matching TRBD1. The ends lost 5 bases at V and 5 bases at J; junction bases unmatched: 6. The CDR3 totals 13 residues. Germline CDR1 SGHTA, CDR2 FQGNSA. The CDR3 nucleotides read TGTGCCAGCAGCCCCCGGACAGGACACGAGCAGTACTTC. Its protein is CASSPRTGHEQYF.

This clonotype has at least ten counts. J is TRBJ1-3 and V is TRBV12-3 or TRBV12-4; a weak D match, TRBD1 (6 bases). The CDR3 contains 15 residues. Deletions cut 6 bases from V and 1 base from J, with 13 bases between. The CDR3 region has the DNA TGTGCCAGCAGCCGGGGACAAACATCTGGAAACACCATATATTTT. It is translated as CASSRGQTSGNTIYF.

This clonotype was found a few times. CDR3 nucleotides: TGTGCCAGCAGCCCCCTTCGGGCCTTCGGAGGTACTGAAGCTTTCTTT. Its translation is CASSPLRAFGGTEAFF. V usage is TRBV7-9 and J usage is TRBJ1-1; D call uncertain. The CDR3 totals 16 residues. The germline V gene encodes CDR1 SEHNR and CDR2 FQNEAQ (reference sequence). The V gene lost 5 bases and the J gene lost 5 bases, with 21 bases spanning the gap.

The sample holds many counts of this clonotype. This sequence joins TRBV7-6 and TRBJ2-3, with D possibly TRBD1 on 6 matching bases. Germline loops: CDR1 SGHVS, CDR2 FNYEAQ. The CDR3 is 16 residues long. V dropped 5 bases and J dropped 0 bases, with 15 bases sitting between them. CDR3 protein: CASSPRAGDSTDTQYF. The DNA for the CDR3 is TGTGCCAGCAGCCCCCGGGCAGGGGATAGCACAGATACGCAGTATTTT.